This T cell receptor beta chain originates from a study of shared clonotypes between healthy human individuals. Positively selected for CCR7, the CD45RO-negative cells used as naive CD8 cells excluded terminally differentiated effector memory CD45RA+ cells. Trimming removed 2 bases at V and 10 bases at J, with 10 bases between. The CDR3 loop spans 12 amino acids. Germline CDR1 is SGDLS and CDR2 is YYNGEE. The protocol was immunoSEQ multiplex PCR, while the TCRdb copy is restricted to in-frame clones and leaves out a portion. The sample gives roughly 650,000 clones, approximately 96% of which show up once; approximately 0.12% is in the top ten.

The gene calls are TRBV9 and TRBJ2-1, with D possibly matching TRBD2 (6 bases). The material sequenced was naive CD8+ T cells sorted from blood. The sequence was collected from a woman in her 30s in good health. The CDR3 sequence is CASSVGGREQFF. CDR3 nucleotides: TGTGCCAGCAGCGTCGGAGGGAGGGAGCAGTTCTTC.